The entry that follows covers one T cell receptor beta chain sequence. Its cognate antigen is unknown. Trimming removed 3 bases at V and 9 bases at J, with 18 bases between. The CDR3 totals 14 residues. Per the germline V gene, CDR1 is SGHRS and CDR2 is YFSETQ. This record belongs to a study of OX40 agonist ivuxolimab in advanced cancers. Across the study: People in dose escalation had one of these cancers: hepatocellular carcinoma, melanoma, renal cell or head and neck cancer. Findings and limits, study-wide: Low normalized T-cell clonal expansion was additionally recorded for some nonresponders.

Clones were read by immunoSEQ multiplex PCR, and TCRdb kept only the in-frame ones, dropping some. The sample gives approximately 70,000 clones, about 85% of which show up once; around 0.98% is in the top ten. This rearrangement joins TRBV5-1 to TRBJ1-2, with D unclear. This receptor was identified in an adult with an advanced solid tumor such as melanoma, head and neck, liver or kidney cancer. The specimen was CD4+ or CD8+ T cells sorted from blood, collected in a trial of the OX40 agonist ivuxolimab. Here the CDR3 DNA reads TGCGCCAGCAGCTCCGTGACTGCAGCTCACCGCTACACCTTC. This codes for CASSSVTAAHRYTF.